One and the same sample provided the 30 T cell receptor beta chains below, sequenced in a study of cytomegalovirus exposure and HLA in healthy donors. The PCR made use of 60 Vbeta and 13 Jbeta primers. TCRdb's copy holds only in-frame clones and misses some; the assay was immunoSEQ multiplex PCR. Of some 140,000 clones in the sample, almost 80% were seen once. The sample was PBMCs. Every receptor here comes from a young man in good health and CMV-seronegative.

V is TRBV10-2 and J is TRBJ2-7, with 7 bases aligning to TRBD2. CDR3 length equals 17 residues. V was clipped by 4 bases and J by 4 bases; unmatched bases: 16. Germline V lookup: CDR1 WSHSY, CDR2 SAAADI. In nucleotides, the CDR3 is TGCGCCAGCAGTGGAATCGGGGGGAAGGCTTATCAGTACGAGCAGTACTTC. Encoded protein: CASSGIGGKAYQYEQYF.

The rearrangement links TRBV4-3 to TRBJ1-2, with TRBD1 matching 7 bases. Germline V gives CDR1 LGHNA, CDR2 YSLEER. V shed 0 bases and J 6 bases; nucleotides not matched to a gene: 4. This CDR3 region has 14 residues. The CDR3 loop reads CASSQDTGQDGYTF. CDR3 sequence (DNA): TGCGCCAGCAGCCAAGATACCGGACAGGATGGCTACACCTTC.

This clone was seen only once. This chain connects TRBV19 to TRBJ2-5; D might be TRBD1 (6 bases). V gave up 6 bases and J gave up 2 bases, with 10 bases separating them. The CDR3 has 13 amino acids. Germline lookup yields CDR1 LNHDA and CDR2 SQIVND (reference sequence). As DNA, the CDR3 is TGTGCCAGTAGGGTACAGGGTCAAGAGACCCAGTACTTC. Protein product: CASRVQGQETQYF.

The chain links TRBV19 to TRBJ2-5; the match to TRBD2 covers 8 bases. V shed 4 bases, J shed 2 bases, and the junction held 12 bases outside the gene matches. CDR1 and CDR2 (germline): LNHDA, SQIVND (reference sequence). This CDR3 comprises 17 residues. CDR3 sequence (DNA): TGTGCCAGTAGTAAATCCTCGGGGACTAGACTTCAAGAGACCCAGTACTTC. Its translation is CASSKSSGTRLQETQYF.

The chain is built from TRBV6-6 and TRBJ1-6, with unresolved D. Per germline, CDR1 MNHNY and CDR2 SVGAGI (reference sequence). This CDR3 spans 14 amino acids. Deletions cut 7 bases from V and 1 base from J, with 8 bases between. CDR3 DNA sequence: TGTGCCAGCACCGGAGAATCCTATAATTCACCCCTCCACTTT. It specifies CASTGESYNSPLHF.

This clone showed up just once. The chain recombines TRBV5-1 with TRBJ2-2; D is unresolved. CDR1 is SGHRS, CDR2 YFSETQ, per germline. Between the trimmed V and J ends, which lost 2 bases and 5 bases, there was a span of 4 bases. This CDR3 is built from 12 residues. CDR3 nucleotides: TGCGCCAGCAGCTTCAGGACCGGGGAGCTGTTTTTT. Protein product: CASSFRTGELFF.

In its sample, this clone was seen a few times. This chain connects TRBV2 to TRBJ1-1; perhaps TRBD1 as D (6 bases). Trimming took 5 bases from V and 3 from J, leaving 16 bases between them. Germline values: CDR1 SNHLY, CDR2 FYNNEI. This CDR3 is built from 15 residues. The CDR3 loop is CASSTDRGGYTEAFF. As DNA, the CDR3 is TGTGCCAGCAGTACGGACCGCGGGGGCTACACTGAAGCTTTCTTT.

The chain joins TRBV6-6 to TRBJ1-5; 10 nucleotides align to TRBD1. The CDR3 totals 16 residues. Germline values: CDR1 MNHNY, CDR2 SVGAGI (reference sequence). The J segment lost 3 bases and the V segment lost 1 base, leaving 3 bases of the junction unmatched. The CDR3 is CASSYYGTGVNQPQHF. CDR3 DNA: TGTGCCAGCAGTTACTATGGGACAGGGGTCAATCAGCCCCAGCATTTT.

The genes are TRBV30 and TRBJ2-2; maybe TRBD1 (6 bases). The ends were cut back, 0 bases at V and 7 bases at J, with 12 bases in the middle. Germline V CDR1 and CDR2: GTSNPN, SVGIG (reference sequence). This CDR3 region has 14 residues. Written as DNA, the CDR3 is TGTGCCTGGAGTGTACAGGGTTTCAGCGGGGAGCTGTTTTTT. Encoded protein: CAWSVQGFSGELFF.

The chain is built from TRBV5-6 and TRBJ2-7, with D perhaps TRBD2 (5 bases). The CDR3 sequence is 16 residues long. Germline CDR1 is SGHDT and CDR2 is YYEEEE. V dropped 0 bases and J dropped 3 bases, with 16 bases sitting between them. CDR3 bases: TGTGCCAGCAGCTTGGCCACGAGGGCAGAGCTCTACGAGCAGTACTTC. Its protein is CASSLATRAELYEQYF.

CDR3 bases: TGTGCCACCAGCCGGACTGTTCCGAATGAAAAACTGTTTTTT. Translating it yields CATSRTVPNEKLFF. This chain links TRBV15 with TRBJ1-4, with D uncertain. The CDR3 loop spans 14 amino acids. Germline assignment: CDR1 LNHNV and CDR2 YYDKDF (reference sequence). Trimming took off 5 bases at V and 5 bases at J, with 12 bases between the two ends.

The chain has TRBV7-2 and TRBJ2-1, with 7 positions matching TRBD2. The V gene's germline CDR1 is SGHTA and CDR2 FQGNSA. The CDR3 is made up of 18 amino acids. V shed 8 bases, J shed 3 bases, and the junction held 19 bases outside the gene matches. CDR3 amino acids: CASCPDLIGTTFYNEQFF. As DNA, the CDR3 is TGTGCCAGCTGCCCCGACCTCATCGGGACTACTTTCTACAATGAGCAGTTCTTC.

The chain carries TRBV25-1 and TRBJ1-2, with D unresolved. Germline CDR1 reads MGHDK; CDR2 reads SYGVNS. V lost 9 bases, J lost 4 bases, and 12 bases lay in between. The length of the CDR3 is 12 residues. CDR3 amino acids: CASLAPGYGYTF. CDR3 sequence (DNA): TGTGCCAGTCTAGCACCAGGCTATGGCTACACCTTC.

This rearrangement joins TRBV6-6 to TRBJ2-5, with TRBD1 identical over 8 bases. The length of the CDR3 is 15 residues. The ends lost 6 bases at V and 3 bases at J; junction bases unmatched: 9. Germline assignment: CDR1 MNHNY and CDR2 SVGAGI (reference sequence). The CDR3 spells CASSYQGAREETQYF. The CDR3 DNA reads TGTGCCAGCAGCTACCAGGGGGCTAGGGAAGAGACCCAGTACTTC.

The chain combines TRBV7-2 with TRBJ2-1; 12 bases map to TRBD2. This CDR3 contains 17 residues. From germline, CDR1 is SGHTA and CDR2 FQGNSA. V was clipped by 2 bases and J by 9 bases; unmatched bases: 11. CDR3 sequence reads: CASSLPLAGGTGGEQFF. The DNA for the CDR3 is TGTGCCAGCAGCTTACCCCTAGCGGGGGGGACCGGTGGTGAGCAGTTCTTC.

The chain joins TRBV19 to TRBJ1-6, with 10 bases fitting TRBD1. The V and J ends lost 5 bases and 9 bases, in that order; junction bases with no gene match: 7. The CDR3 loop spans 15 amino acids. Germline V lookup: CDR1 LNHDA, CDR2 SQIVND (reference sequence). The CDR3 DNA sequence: TGTGCCAGTAGTGATCGGGACAGGGGTACTTCACCCCTCCACTTT. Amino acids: CASSDRDRGTSPLHF. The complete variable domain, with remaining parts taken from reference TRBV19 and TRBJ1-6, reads DGGITQSPKYLFRKEGQNVTLSCEQNLNHDAMYWYRQDPGQGLRLIYYSQIVNDFQKGDIAEGYSVSREKKESFPLTVTSAQKNPTAFYLCASSDRDRGTSPLHFGNGTRLTVT.

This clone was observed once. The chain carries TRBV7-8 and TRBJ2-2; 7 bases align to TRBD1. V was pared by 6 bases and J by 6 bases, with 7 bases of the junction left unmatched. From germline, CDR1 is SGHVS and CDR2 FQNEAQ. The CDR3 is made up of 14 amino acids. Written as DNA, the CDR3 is TGTGCCAGCAGGAGAGACAGGGCCCCCGGGGAGCTGTTTTTT. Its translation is CASRRDRAPGELFF.

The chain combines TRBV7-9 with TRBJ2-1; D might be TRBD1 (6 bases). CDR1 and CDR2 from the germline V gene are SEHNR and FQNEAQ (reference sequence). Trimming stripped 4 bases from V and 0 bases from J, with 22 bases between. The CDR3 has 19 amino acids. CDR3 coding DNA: TGTGCCAGCAGCTCCTCCTTGGGGCTGGGACATTTCTCCTACAATGAGCAGTTCTTC. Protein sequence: CASSSSLGLGHFSYNEQFF.

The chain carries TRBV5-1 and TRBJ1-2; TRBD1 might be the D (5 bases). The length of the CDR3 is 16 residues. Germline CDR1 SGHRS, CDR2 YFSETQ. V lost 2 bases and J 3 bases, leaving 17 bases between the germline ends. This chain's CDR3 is CASSFQALARDYGYTF. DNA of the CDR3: TGCGCCAGCAGCTTTCAAGCCTTAGCCAGGGACTATGGCTACACCTTC. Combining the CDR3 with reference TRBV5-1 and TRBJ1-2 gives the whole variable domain KAGVTQTPRYLIKTRGQQVTLSCSPISGHRSVSWYQQTPGQGLQFLFEYFSETQRNKGNFPGRFSGRQFSNSRSEMNVSTLELGDSALYLCASSFQALARDYGYTFGSGTRLTVV.

CDR3 in DNA: TGTGCCAGCAGCTCGTTTAAATACTCTAATGAAAAACTGTTTTTT. It codes for CASSSFKYSNEKLFF. The rearrangement links TRBV5-4 to TRBJ1-4; D is undetermined. In germline, CDR1 is SGHNT, CDR2 YYREEE (reference sequence). V shed 3 bases and J shed 3 bases, with 12 bases lying between them. CDR3 length: 15 amino acids.

The CDR3 region has the DNA TGTGCCAGCAGTCCGACAGGGAACACTGAAGCTTTCTTT. It encodes CASSPTGNTEAFF. This sequence joins TRBV11-3 and TRBJ1-1; possibly TRBD1 for D (6 bases). Per germline, CDR1 SGHNT and CDR2 YENEEA. V gave up 6 bases and J gave up 1 base, with 9 bases separating them. CDR3 length: 13 residues.

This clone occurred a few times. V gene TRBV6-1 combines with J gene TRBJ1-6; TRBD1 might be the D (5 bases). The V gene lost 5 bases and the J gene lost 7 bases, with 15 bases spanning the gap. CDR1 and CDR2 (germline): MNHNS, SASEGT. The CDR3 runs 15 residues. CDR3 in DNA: TGTGCCAGCAGTCCCGTGAGGGGAGGAAATTCACCCCTCCACTTT. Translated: CASSPVRGGNSPLHF.

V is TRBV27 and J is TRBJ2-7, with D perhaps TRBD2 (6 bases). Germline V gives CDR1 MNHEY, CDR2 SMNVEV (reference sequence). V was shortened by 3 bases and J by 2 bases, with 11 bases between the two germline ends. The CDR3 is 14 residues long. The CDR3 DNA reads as TGTGCCAGCAGTTTCGGCGGGGAAACCTACGAGCAGTACTTC. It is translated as CASSFGGETYEQYF.

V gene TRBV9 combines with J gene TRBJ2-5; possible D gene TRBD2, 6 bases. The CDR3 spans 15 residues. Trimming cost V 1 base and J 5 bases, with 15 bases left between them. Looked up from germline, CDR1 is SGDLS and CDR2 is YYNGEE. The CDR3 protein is CASSVRSGSLETQYF. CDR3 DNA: TGTGCCAGCAGCGTAAGGTCCGGGAGCCTTGAGACCCAGTACTTC.

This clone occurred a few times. In DNA form, the CDR3 reads TGCGCCAGCAGTCGGAACACTGAAGCTTTCTTT. Translating it yields CASSRNTEAFF. The chain recombines TRBV4-1 with TRBJ1-1; D is undetermined. CDR3 length: 11 residues. The germline V gene has CDR1 MGHRA and CDR2 YSYEKL. V lost 6 bases to trimming and J lost 1 base, with 3 bases between them.

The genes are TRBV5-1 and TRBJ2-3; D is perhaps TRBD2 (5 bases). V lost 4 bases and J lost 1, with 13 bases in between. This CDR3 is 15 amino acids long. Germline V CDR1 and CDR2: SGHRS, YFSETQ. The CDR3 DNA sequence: TGCGCCAGCAGCCCCTCAGCGCGGGGCACAGATACGCAGTATTTT. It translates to CASSPSARGTDTQYF.

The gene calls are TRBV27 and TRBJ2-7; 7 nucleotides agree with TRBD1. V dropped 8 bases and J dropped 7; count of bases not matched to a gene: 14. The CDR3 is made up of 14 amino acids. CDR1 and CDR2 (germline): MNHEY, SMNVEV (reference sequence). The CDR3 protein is CASGIPGQIYEQYF. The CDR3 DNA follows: TGTGCCAGCGGAATCCCGGGACAGATCTATGAGCAGTACTTC.

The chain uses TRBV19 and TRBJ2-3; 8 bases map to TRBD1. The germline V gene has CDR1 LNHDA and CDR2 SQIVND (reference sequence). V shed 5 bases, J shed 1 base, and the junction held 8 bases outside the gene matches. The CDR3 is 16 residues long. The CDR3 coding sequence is TGTGCCAGTAGTGTACCGGACAGGGTTGGCACAGATACGCAGTATTTT. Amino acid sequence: CASSVPDRVGTDTQYF.

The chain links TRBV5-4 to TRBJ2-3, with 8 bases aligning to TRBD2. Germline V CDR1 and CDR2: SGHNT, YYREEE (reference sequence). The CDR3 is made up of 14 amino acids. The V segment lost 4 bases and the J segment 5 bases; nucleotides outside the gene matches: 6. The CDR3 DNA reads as TGTGCCAGCAGCCTCGGGAGGGGAGGAGATACGCAGTATTTT. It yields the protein CASSLGRGGDTQYF.

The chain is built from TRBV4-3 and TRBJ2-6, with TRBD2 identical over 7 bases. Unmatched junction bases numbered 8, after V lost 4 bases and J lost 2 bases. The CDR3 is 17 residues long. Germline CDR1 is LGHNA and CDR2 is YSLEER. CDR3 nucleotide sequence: TGCGCCAGCAGCCCCACGGTGGGGAGGGCTGGGGCCAACGTCCTGACTTTC. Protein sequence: CASSPTVGRAGANVLTF.